Listed here is a single T cell receptor (beta chain). Its antigen remains unidentified. No base quality information exists; no much larger clone differs at one position. The library was generated by the immunoSEQ multiplex PCR assay. Adaptive Biotechnologies handled the TCRB amplification, library preparation, sequencing and preliminary bioinformatics at Survey level resolution. In the original analysis: Clonality was computed in R as 1 minus normalized Shannon entropy; the Gini index was calculated with the R package ineq. The overlap score was defined as the summed counts of shared sequences divided by the total counts of all sequences in both compared samples. Significance of shared clonotypes was assessed by Fisher's exact test, with a theoretical repertoire of 10^7 TCRB sequences assumed. Not all clones reach the TCRdb copy of this immuneACCESS table, which keeps in-frame sequences only. Checked studies attribute under half of the gap to unresolved V genes and leave the rest unexplained. That table gives V, J and clone size, and the DNA gave D and trimming. This sample lists around 4,300 clones; about 80% were detected once. The biggest ten clones account for 0.8% to 0.85% of the sample.

The time point tag for this specimen amounts to: 2014-2015 season, 7 days after vaccination. Adults received seasonal inactivated influenza vaccine (Fluvarix), and TCRB sequencing tracked sorted blood CD4 subsets before and after vaccination. To be eligible, subjects had to live in the community and must not have received influenza vaccine in the previous 6 months. Influenza vaccine contraindications, substance abuse, HIV/AIDS, active malignancy, immunomodulatory medication and active illness such as respiratory infection were included among the exclusion criteria. Per time point, between 40 and 100 mL of blood was sampled. Either Ficoll-Paque PLUS or SepMate separation was used to isolate PBMC. As a non-Tfh comparison subset, CXCR5- memory CD4 T cells were sorted. Cell subsets were sorted from PBMC on a BD FACS Aria before DNA extraction. This sample stems from a study of follicular helper T cells after annual influenza vaccination (dated by TCRdb to 2017 to 2019). In the study overall: Blood was collected on days 0, 7 and 28 after each seasonal influenza vaccination. To look at recall of cTfh clones, some subjects were tracked through successive annual vaccinations covering the 2013-2014, 2014-2015 and 2015-2016 seasons. One week after vaccination, a second recruited cohort of roughly eleven subjects (Table S1) displayed a similar ICOS+CD38+ cTfh response. Multi-year samples were obtained from six subjects, with two vaccination seasons covered for a few subjects and three seasons covered for two subjects. The 2013-2014 samples were cryopreserved, while the 2015 samples were processed right after collection. Results and caveats for the whole study, not just this receptor: Day 7 ICOS+CD38+ clones were most often found later in ICOS-CD38- cTfh, suggesting that subset may serve as a memory reservoir. ICOS+CD38+ cTfh clonality correlated with the frequency of that population, and its change correlated with the change in circulating plasmablast frequency. Successive annual vaccinations recalled a recurring oligoclonal ICOS+CD38+ cTfh response that included tetramer and AIM influenza-specific clonotypes. In the assessment of influenza clone enrichment, the possibility that the much larger non-cTfh compartments were undersampled could not be ruled out. Only roughly 9.5-22% of analyzed cells yielded productive TCRB sequences, so sampling of rare clonotypes was not possible.

Including the terminal cysteine and phenylalanine, the CDR3 comprises 15 residues. Just CDR3 DNA is preserved here, 45 bases in frame from base 1. CDR1 and CDR2, looked up from the germline V gene, are MNHEY and SVGAGI. V gives up 6 bases and J gives up 0 bases, and the segment between their germline ends measures 11 bases. The receptor chain draws on TRBV6-5 and TRBJ2-2; TRBD1 is a possible D gene, resting on 6 matching bases. The starting material was CXCR5- memory CD4+ T cells sorted from blood, obtained 7 days after influenza vaccination. In light of the paper, this sample's cell subset or site label describes: CXCR5- memory CD4 T cells. The source is an adult who received the influenza vaccine. The CDR3 loop reads CASRSGQTNTGELFF. The sequenced DNA is TGTGCCAGCAGATCCGGACAGACGAACACCGGGGAGCTGTTTTTT.